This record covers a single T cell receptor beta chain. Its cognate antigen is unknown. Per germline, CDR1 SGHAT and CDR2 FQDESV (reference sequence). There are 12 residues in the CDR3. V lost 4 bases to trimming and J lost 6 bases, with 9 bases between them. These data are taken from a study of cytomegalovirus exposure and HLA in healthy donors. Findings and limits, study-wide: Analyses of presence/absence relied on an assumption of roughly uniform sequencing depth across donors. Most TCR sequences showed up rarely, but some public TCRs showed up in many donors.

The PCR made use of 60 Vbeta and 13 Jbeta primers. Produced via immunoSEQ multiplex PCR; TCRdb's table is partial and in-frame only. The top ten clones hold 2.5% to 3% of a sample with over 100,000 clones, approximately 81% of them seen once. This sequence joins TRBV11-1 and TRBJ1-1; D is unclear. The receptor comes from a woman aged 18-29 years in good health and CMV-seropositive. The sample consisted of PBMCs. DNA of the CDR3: TGTGCCAGCAGCTCGAGTGCGGCTGAAGCTTTCTTT. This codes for CASSSSAAEAFF.